The table lists the clone carrying this TCR beta chain with a count of one. Its target is not known. Per the germline V gene, CDR1 is SGHRS and CDR2 is YFSETQ. The V gene lost 0 bases and the J gene lost 0 bases, with 10 bases spanning the gap. This CDR3 has 17 residues. TCRdb keeps only in-frame clones here, not all; method: immunoSEQ multiplex PCR. The sample has over 90,000 clones; approximately 91% are singletons. This sample was taken from a study of identifying expanded T cells in peripheral blood. Overall study results and limits: Differentially abundant clones: roughly 1.2 between replicates, 16.4 at roughly 13 days, approximately 18 at four. Across healthy donors, higher total template counts meant significantly greater approximately two-week count variance.

The sequencing input was blood. The V and J genes are TRBV5-1 and TRBJ1-6; D gene uncertain. This receptor was obtained from a person between 18 and 75 years old in good health. CDR3 nucleotide sequence: TGCGCCAGCAGCTTGGAGGCCAGAAGCTCCTATAATTCACCCCTCCACTTT. Translation: CASSLEARSSYNSPLHF.